This T cell receptor beta chain was found in a study of shared clonotypes between healthy human individuals. General observations from the study: Sampling was confined to blood; repertoires within tissues likely differ.

Of note for this clone: Antigen specificity is unknown.

Trimming took 3 bases from V and 2 from J, leaving 10 bases between them. CDR1 and CDR2 (germline): ENHRY, SYGVKD. The CDR3 sequence is 15 residues long. Once extracted for a subset, genomic DNA was divided evenly among several immunoSEQ plates. Assay used: immunoSEQ multiplex PCR; TCRdb lists only in-frame clones, some missing. The sample contains some 1 million clones, 60% to 80% of which appear only once. Sequencing used memory CD4+ T cells sorted from blood. Stated subset: CD45RA-negative fraction. The sequence derives from a man younger than 30 in good health. The genes are TRBV10-3 and TRBJ2-2; D is ambiguous. CDR3 sequence (DNA): TGTGCCATCAGTGACGTGGTACCAAACACCGGGGAGCTGTTTTTT. Translating gives CAISDVVPNTGELFF.